One sample yielded the 28 T cell receptor beta chains listed below, sequenced in a study of blood T cells in healthy people across ages. The use of a sample-barcoded 5' primer and a J-beta primer mix characterized a second PCR of about 7 to 12 cycles. From the 5' RACE reads, TCRdb called clonotypes with MiXCR, one entry per CDR3 protein. This sample has over 500,000 distinct CDR3 sequences, with about 51% found just once. The sequenced sample was blood. The receptors stem from a woman older than 75 in good health.

This clonotype was counted a few times. The chain has TRBV7-8 and TRBJ1-1, with no clear D. Germline V gene data show CDR1 as SGHVS and CDR2 as FQNEAQ. The CDR3 has 13 amino acids. V shed 4 bases and J shed 3 bases, with 9 bases lying between them. CDR3 nucleotide sequence: TGTGCCAGCAGCTCCTCCGGGGACACTGAAGCTTTCTTT. It codes for CASSSSGDTEAFF.

The table lists this clonotype with many counts. This rearrangement joins TRBV3-1 to TRBJ2-1; D remains unclear. V was trimmed by 6 bases and J by 0 bases, leaving 6 bases between them. CDR3 length: 13 residues. CDR1 is LGHDT and CDR2 is YNNKEL in the germline V gene (reference sequence). CDR3 nucleotide sequence: TGTGCCAGCAGAGTAGACTCCTACAATGAGCAGTTCTTC. Its protein product is CASRVDSYNEQFF.

This clonotype was counted many times. The chain joins TRBV4-2 to TRBJ1-2, with D perhaps TRBD1 (6 bases). From germline, CDR1 is LGHNA and CDR2 YNFKEQ. CDR3 length: 16 amino acids. Trimming cost V 4 bases and J 4 bases, with 19 bases left between them. The CDR3 loop is CASSPPSGAVTYGYTF. For the CDR3, the DNA is TGTGCCAGCAGCCCGCCATCGGGGGCGGTTACCTATGGCTACACCTTC.

The J gene is TRBJ1-1, the V gene TRBV7-8; D is ambiguous. The V gene's germline CDR1 is SGHVS and CDR2 FQNEAQ. Trimming shortened V by 3 bases and J by 1 base, and 9 bases separated the two germline ends. The CDR3 sequence is 14 residues long. The chain's CDR3 is CASSFTIGNTEAFF. DNA of the CDR3: TGTGCCAGCAGCTTCACCATTGGGAACACTGAAGCTTTCTTT.

The sample holds a few counts of this clonotype. A much more abundant neighbour one base away suggests this may be a read error. The gene calls are TRBV12-3 or TRBV12-4 and TRBJ2-5, with no clear D. This CDR3 has 12 amino acids. Trimming removed 11 bases from V and 2 bases from J, with 12 bases in between. CDR3 bases: TGTGCCGGCAAGGACGGACAAGAGACCCAGTACTTC. Translating it yields CAGKDGQETQYF.

This clonotype came up a few times. The J gene is TRBJ2-6, the V gene TRBV4-3; the D call may be TRBD1 or TRBD2 (5 bases each). Germline assignment: CDR1 LGHNA and CDR2 YSLEER. The ends were cut back, 0 bases at V and 2 bases at J, with 8 bases in the middle. This CDR3 region has 16 residues. The CDR3 DNA is TGCGCCAGCAGCCAAGATATGGGGGCTGGGGCCAACGTCCTGACTTTC. Its translation is CASSQDMGAGANVLTF.

This clonotype came up many times. The chain links TRBV5-1 to TRBJ2-7; 9 nucleotides match TRBD2. Trimming took 5 bases from V and 7 from J; bases not matched to a gene: 10. CDR1 is SGHRS, CDR2 YFSETQ, per germline. The CDR3 totals 14 residues. In DNA form, the CDR3 reads TGCGCCAGCAGAGAAATAGCGGGGGCAACGGAGCAGTACTTC. Translation gives CASREIAGATEQYF.

The chain combines TRBV7-2 with TRBJ2-4; D possibly corresponds to TRBD2 (6 bases). With the DNA end fitting TRBJ2-7 better, the J assignment may be wrong. This CDR3 is built from 14 residues. CDR1 is SGHTA and CDR2 is FQGNSA in the germline V gene. CDR3 region: CASGHGGSPYEQYF. The CDR3 DNA follows: TGTGCCAGCGGACACGGGGGTTCCCCCTACGAGCAGTACTTC.

This clonotype was detected many times. This chain connects TRBV2 to TRBJ2-3; the match to TRBD2 covers 7 bases. V was pared by 6 bases and J by 8 bases, with 14 bases of the junction left unmatched. The CDR3 loop spans 15 amino acids. Germline loops: CDR1 SNHLY, CDR2 FYNNEI. The CDR3 nucleotides read TGTGCCAGCAGGGAGGGGACGGCGGGGGACTTTACGCAGTATTTT. Translated: CASREGTAGDFTQYF.

The sample holds a few counts of this clonotype. V gene TRBV10-3 combines with J gene TRBJ1-1; possible D gene TRBD1, 6 bases. The germline V gene has CDR1 ENHRY and CDR2 SYGVKD. Trimming cost V 2 bases and J 3 bases, with 22 bases left between them. The length of the CDR3 is 18 residues. The CDR3 DNA follows: TGTGCCATCAGTGAGCCAAGGTCGGGGGGCGCGTCGGACACTGAAGCTTTCTTT. As protein: CAISEPRSGGASDTEAFF.

About this clonotype itself: A read error may explain this, as a much larger clone is one base away. The J gene is TRBJ2-4, the V gene TRBV12-3 or TRBV12-4; the D gene is possibly TRBD1 (5 bases). The J call may be mistaken, given a closer DNA end match to TRBJ2-7. This CDR3 comprises 14 residues. CDR3 sequence reads: CASSLETASYEQYF. The CDR3 DNA is TGTGCCAGCAGTTTAGAGACAGCTTCTTACGAGCAGTACTTC.

This clonotype appeared a few times. The rearrangement joins TRBV2 to TRBJ2-3; no firm D call. The CDR3 is made up of 14 amino acids. Between the trimmed V and J ends, which lost 7 bases and 2 bases, there was a span of 13 bases. Germline assignment: CDR1 SNHLY and CDR2 FYNNEI. The CDR3 DNA reads TGTGCCAGCAACTCGACATCCCACACAGATACGCAGTATTTT. This encodes CASNSTSHTDTQYF.

This clonotype was recorded once. The CDR3 region has the DNA TGTGCCATCAGTGCTAAAACTAGCGGGAACCGAGTCAGCACAGATACGCAGTATTTT. It is translated as CAISAKTSGNRVSTDTQYF. V is TRBV10-3 and J is TRBJ2-3; 10 nucleotides align to TRBD2. V lost 4 bases and J lost 0; bases outside the gene matches: 13. CDR3 length: 19 amino acids. From germline, CDR1 is ENHRY and CDR2 SYGVKD.

The rearrangement links TRBV29-1 to TRBJ2-7; 9 bases fit TRBD1. V dropped 3 bases and J dropped 0; count of bases not matched to a gene: 9. Germline assignment: CDR1 SQVTM and CDR2 ANQGSEA. This CDR3 has 16 amino acids. Written as DNA, the CDR3 is TGCAGCGTTGAGGGGCGACAGGGGGACCGCTCCTACGAGCAGTACTTC. Its protein is CSVEGRQGDRSYEQYF.

This clonotype was found many times. The chain joins TRBV5-1 to TRBJ1-6; D not certain. The CDR3 is 13 residues long. The germline V and J ends were trimmed by 2 bases and 9 bases, with 9 bases remaining between them. Germline CDR1 reads SGHRS; CDR2 reads YFSETQ. The CDR3 DNA reads TGCGCCAGCAGCTTCAATTTGGGTTCACCCCTCCACTTT. Its translation: CASSFNLGSPLHF.

This clonotype was counted a single time. The rearrangement joins TRBV10-3 to TRBJ1-2, with TRBD1 identical over 7 bases. The junction had 3 bases not matched to a gene; V was cut back by 3 bases and J by 2 bases. The CDR3 consists of 14 residues. CDR1 and CDR2 (germline): ENHRY, SYGVKD. The CDR3, as DNA: TGTGCCATCAGTGACTCGACAGGGAACTATGGCTACACCTTC. This encodes CAISDSTGNYGYTF.

The chain links TRBV4-3 to TRBJ2-1; D is ambiguous. V gave up 3 bases and J gave up 0 bases, with 9 bases separating them. The germline V gene encodes CDR1 LGHNA and CDR2 YSLEER. The CDR3 extends over 15 amino acids. The CDR3 is CASSQGRVSYNEQFF. As DNA, the CDR3 is TGCGCCAGCAGCCAGGGCCGGGTCTCCTACAATGAGCAGTTCTTC.

A few counts support this clonotype. The chain employs TRBV28 and TRBJ1-4; D might be TRBD1 (6 bases). Germline V gene lookup returns CDR1 MDHEN and CDR2 SYDVKM. The CDR3 sequence is 14 residues long. V lost 3 bases and J lost 7, with 12 bases in between. CDR3 in DNA: TGTGCCAGCAGTTTCGGCAGGGGATTTGAAAAACTGTTTTTT. It specifies CASSFGRGFEKLFF.

The genes are TRBV10-3 and TRBJ2-3, with 8 bases identical to TRBD2. The germline V gene has CDR1 ENHRY and CDR2 SYGVKD. The CDR3 is 16 residues long. Unmatched junction bases numbered 7, after V lost 0 bases and J lost 5 bases. The CDR3 DNA reads TGTGCCATCAGTGAGTCGACAGCGGGAGTAGGAGATACGCAGTATTTT. This codes for CAISESTAGVGDTQYF.

The V gene is TRBV6-6, the J gene TRBJ2-3, with a weak D call TRBD2 (6 bases). CDR3 length: 13 residues. V was clipped by 0 bases and J by 5 bases, with 6 bases between them. Germline CDR1 MNHNY, CDR2 SVGAGI (reference sequence). CDR3 loop: CASSYSGGDTQYF. For the CDR3, the DNA is TGTGCCAGCAGTTACTCCGGGGGAGATACGCAGTATTTT.

This clonotype appeared many times. The chain has TRBV28 and TRBJ2-1; 12 nucleotides align to TRBD2. Germline CDR1 is MDHEN and CDR2 is SYDVKM. The ends lost 7 bases at V and 4 bases at J; junction bases unmatched: 17. The CDR3 length is 19 residues. The CDR3 DNA sequence: TGTGCCAGCACCACACCTAGCGGGAGGGTTCGCAGCTCTTACAATGAGCAGTTCTTC. This encodes CASTTPSGRVRSSYNEQFF.

With regard to this clonotype: A much bigger clone sits one base away, suggesting this may be a read error. The chain links TRBV5-1 to TRBJ2-5; 8 bases are a match to TRBD2. This CDR3 has 16 residues. V shed 3 bases and J 11 bases; nucleotides not matched to a gene: 18. Germline-derived CDR1 and CDR2 are SGHRS and YFSETQ. CDR3 in amino acids: CASSSGLGGVSGEQYF. CDR3 sequence (DNA): TGCGCCAGCAGCTCGGGACTAGGAGGAGTCTCTGGTGAGCAGTACTTC.

The rearrangement links TRBV30 to TRBJ2-2; D uncertain. The V and J ends lost 0 bases and 6 bases respectively, with 8 bases between them. The CDR3 spans 13 residues. The germline CDR1 and CDR2 sequences are GTSNPN and SVGIG (reference sequence). The CDR3 sequence is CAWSVQGSGELFF. In DNA, the CDR3 is TGTGCCTGGAGTGTACAAGGGTCCGGGGAGCTGTTTTTT.

This chain connects TRBV28 to TRBJ2-7; maybe TRBD2 (5 bases). The J call may be incorrect, as the DNA end agrees better with TRBJ2-5. The CDR3 runs to 13 residues. Germline V CDR1 and CDR2: MDHEN, SYDVKM. The CDR3 loop is CASSLTGKKTQYF. In nucleotides, the CDR3 is TGTGCCAGCAGTTTGACGGGAAAGAAGACCCAGTACTTC.

This rearrangement joins TRBV5-1 to TRBJ1-5, with 9 bases aligning to TRBD1. CDR1 is SGHRS, CDR2 YFSETQ, per germline. CDR3 length equals 14 residues. Trimming took 4 bases from V and 9 from J; bases not matched to a gene: 8. CDR3 protein: CASSLGQGFGPQHF. In DNA form, the CDR3 reads TGCGCCAGCAGCCTGGGACAGGGTTTCGGGCCCCAGCATTTT.

The V call is TRBV29-1, the J call TRBJ2-1, with D possibly being TRBD2 (6 bases). The length of the CDR3 is 17 residues. The V end was cut by 0 bases, the J end by 5 bases, with 20 bases between. Germline assignment: CDR1 SQVTM and CDR2 ANQGSEA. CDR3 in amino acids: CSVEEMRQAGTNNEQFF. In DNA form, the CDR3 reads TGCAGCGTTGAAGAAATGCGTCAGGCGGGAACGAACAATGAGCAGTTCTTC.

Many counts were recorded for this clonotype. The chain has TRBV12-3 or TRBV12-4 and TRBJ1-2; D gene unclear. The CDR3 is 12 residues long. V lost 5 bases to trimming and J lost 3 bases, with 7 bases between them. For the CDR3, the DNA is TGTGCCAGCAGTCCGACTCACTATGGCTACACCTTC. It specifies CASSPTHYGYTF.

At least ten counts were recorded for this clonotype. The chain couples TRBV12-3 or TRBV12-4 to TRBJ2-3; D perhaps matches TRBD1 (5 bases). Deletions cut 6 bases from V and 3 bases from J, with 10 bases between. This CDR3 spans 13 amino acids. This CDR3 is CASRYSGTDTQYF. CDR3 nucleotides: TGTGCCAGCAGGTACTCAGGGACAGATACGCAGTATTTT.